A single sample gave rise to the 11 T cell receptor beta chains below, sequenced in a study of T cell repertoires in cytomegalovirus infection. These receptors have no known antigen. One entry per CDR3 protein results from TCRdb running MiXCR on the reads. The data hold around 120,000 distinct CDR3 sequences, with approximately 45% observed a single time. This specimen was CD8+ T cells from cultured PBMCs, taken from culture after CMV antigen stimulation. Source of these receptors: a human donor in good health (CMV status not recorded). Some clones in this sample may be carry-over from other donors' samples.

This clonotype was counted a few times. This chain connects TRBV27 to TRBJ2-5; TRBD2 agrees at 9 bases. CDR3 length equals 16 residues. V trimming: 5 bases; J trimming: 2 bases; junction bases outside the gene matches: 9. CDR1 and CDR2 (germline): MNHEY, SMNVEV (reference sequence). CDR3 DNA: TGTGCCAGCAGTACTCTTAGCGGGGGAGTACAAGAGACCCAGTACTTC. It yields the protein CASSTLSGGVQETQYF.

The chain carries TRBV6-2 or TRBV6-3 and TRBJ2-7; no firm D call. CDR3 length: 12 amino acids. Deletions cut 2 bases from V and 6 bases from J, with 8 bases between. The germline V gene has CDR1 MNHEY and CDR2 SVGEGT. CDR3 DNA sequence: TGTGCCAGCAGTTACCCGGAACGCGAGCAGTACTTC. It yields the protein CASSYPEREQYF.

On this clonotype itself: A junction end diverges from the germline sequence, so it may reflect a read error. The chain's CDR3 is CASSVSGLGNTEAFF. CDR3 nucleotide sequence: TGTGCCAGCAGTGTATCGGGACTCGGGAACACTGAAGCTTTCTTT. This chain uses TRBV27 with TRBJ1-1; TRBD1 is a possible D gene (5 bases). The CDR3 has 15 amino acids. Germline CDR1 reads MNHEY; CDR2 reads SMNVEV (reference sequence).

This chain connects TRBV24-1 to TRBJ2-6; D is uncertain. The CDR3 loop spans 14 amino acids. CDR1 is KGHDR and CDR2 is SFDVKD in the germline V gene. Trimming stripped 5 bases from V and 0 bases from J, with 4 bases between. The CDR3 DNA reads as TGTGCCACCAGTGCCGGCTCTGGGGCCAACGTCCTGACTTTC. The encoded protein is CATSAGSGANVLTF.

This chain's CDR3 is CASTPDYYGYTF. As DNA, the CDR3 is TGTGCCAGTACTCCGGATTACTATGGCTACACCTTC. V is TRBV19 and J is TRBJ1-2; D remains unclear. Germline V lookup: CDR1 LNHDA, CDR2 SQIVND (reference sequence). This CDR3 contains 12 residues. The V end lost 7 bases, the J end lost 3 bases, and 9 bases lay between the germline ends.

This clonotype was detected only a few times. The rearrangement joins TRBV27 to TRBJ1-2; 9 bases fit TRBD1. This CDR3 has 15 amino acids. V gave up 3 bases and J gave up 8 bases; unmatched junction bases: 10. Germline CDR1 MNHEY, CDR2 SMNVEV (reference sequence). CDR3 region: CASSFSWTGVGGYTF. The CDR3 DNA sequence: TGTGCCAGCAGTTTCTCTTGGACAGGGGTAGGGGGCTACACCTTC.

This clonotype appeared once. In nucleotides, the CDR3 is TGTGCCAGTAGTAACAGGACCCGAAGCAATCAGCCCCAGCATTTT. Translating it yields CASSNRTRSNQPQHF. The chain uses TRBV19 and TRBJ1-5, with TRBD1 as a possible D gene (5 bases). The CDR3 length is 15 residues. CDR1 and CDR2 from the germline V gene are LNHDA and SQIVND (reference sequence). V dropped 4 bases and J dropped 1 base, with 11 bases sitting between them.

This chain connects TRBV6-2 or TRBV6-3 to TRBJ2-3, with 11 bases matching TRBD2. This CDR3 has 17 residues. J lost 0 bases, V lost 0 bases, and 2 bases had no gene match. In germline, CDR1 is MNHEY, CDR2 SVGEGT. The CDR3, as DNA: TGTGCCAGCAGTTACTCGACTAGCGGGATAAGCACAGATACGCAGTATTTT. Translating it yields CASSYSTSGISTDTQYF.

The table lists this clonotype with a count of one. The CDR3 is CAIRGEGEQYF. The CDR3 region has the DNA TGTGCCATCAGGGGAGAGGGAGAGCAGTACTTC. The rearrangement uses TRBV10-3 and TRBJ2-7; tentatively, D is TRBD2 (5 bases). The length of the CDR3 is 11 residues. The V end was cut by 6 bases, the J end by 7 bases, with 10 bases between. Germline CDR1 reads ENHRY; CDR2 reads SYGVKD.

This chain uses TRBV7-9 with TRBJ2-1; TRBD2 aligns across 7 bases. Trimming cost V 5 bases and J 8 bases; bases outside gene matches: 18. Germline-derived CDR1 and CDR2 are SEHNR and FQNEAQ (reference sequence). The CDR3 spans 17 residues. CDR3 bases: TGTGCCAGCAGCCGAAAACCAGGGACTAAAAATTTCGATGAGCAGTTCTTC. Protein sequence: CASSRKPGTKNFDEQFF.

CDR3 residues: CASSYLGARETQYF. CDR3 nucleotides: TGTGCCAGCAGTTATCTGGGGGCGCGAGAGACCCAGTACTTC. This chain links TRBV6-8 with TRBJ2-5; TRBD1 might be the D (6 bases). Germline lookup yields CDR1 MNHGY and CDR2 SAAAGT. Trimming took off 3 bases at V and 4 bases at J, with 12 bases between the two ends. This CDR3 comprises 14 residues.